This is a list of T cell receptor beta chains from one sample in a study of chemoradiotherapy in HPV16-positive cancers. Libraries were prepared by immunoSEQ multiplex PCR; TCRdb keeps only in-frame clonotypes and omits some of them. The sample has about 22,000 clones, roughly 92% seen once. The starting material was blood, obtained from a patient who underwent chemoradiotherapy. Receptor source: a human donor with HPV-associated anogenital cancer. Each CDR3 is given with its conserved first and last residue. D genes are given only for firm matches. The size entry is marked missing in some rows and otherwise reads once, few, many or a size class.

J gene,D gene,clone size,V gene,CDR3 protein,CDR3 DNA
TRBJ2-7,TRBD1,-,TRBV7-2,CASSLGLGGQGKYEQYF,TGTGCCAGCAGCTTAGGGCTAGGGGGACAGGGTAAATACGAGCAGTACTTC
TRBJ2-3,-,-,TRBV2,CATGTFSTDTQYF,TGTGCCACCGGGACTTTTAGCACAGATACGCAGTATTTT
TRBJ2-5,TRBD2,-,TRBV7-9,CASSFSGTQETQYF,TGTGCCAGCAGCTTTAGCGGGACACAAGAGACCCAGTACTTC
TRBJ2-2,TRBD1,-,TRBV7-9,CASSKTGHGELFF,TGTGCCAGCAGCAAGACAGGGCACGGGGAGCTGTTTTTT
TRBJ1-2,-,-,TRBV5-1,CASSLNPPELGYGYTF,TGCGCCAGCAGCTTGAACCCTCCAGAGCTAGGCTATGGCTACACCTTC
TRBJ2-1,TRBD1,-,TRBV2,CASRLQGMLGNEQFF,TGTGCCAGCAGGCTACAGGGGATGTTGGGCAATGAGCAGTTCTTC
TRBJ2-2,-,-,TRBV18,CASSQGTGELFF,TGTGCCAGCTCACAAGGGACCGGGGAGCTGTTTTTT
TRBJ1-4,-,-,TRBV7-9,CASSPQRVWGPGEKLFF,TGTGCCAGCAGCCCCCAGAGGGTTTGGGGCCCGGGGGAAAAACTGTTTTTT
TRBJ2-1,TRBD1,-,TRBV5-1,CASRPGTGTYNEQFF,TGCGCCAGCAGGCCCGGGACAGGGACCTACAATGAGCAGTTCTTC
TRBJ1-3,-,-,TRBV6-1,CASSEPPGPGNTIYF,TGTGCCAGCAGTGAACCCCCCGGACCTGGAAACACCATATATTTT
TRBJ2-7,-,-,TRBV6-5,CASSNPRGHYEQYF,TGTGCCAGCAGTAACCCGCGGGGACACTACGAGCAGTACTTC
TRBJ2-1,TRBD2,-,TRBV18,CASSLSTSSDEQFF,TGTGCCAGCTCACTTTCGACTAGCAGCGATGAGCAGTTCTTC
TRBJ2-7,-,-,TRBV28,CASSPPLGQGSYEQYF,TGTGCCAGCAGTCCTCCGCTTGGGCAGGGGTCCTACGAGCAGTACTTC
TRBJ2-7,-,-,TRBV9,CASSVVTGHYEQYF,TGTGCCAGCAGCGTGGTTACGGGACACTACGAGCAGTACTTC
TRBJ1-4,-,few,TRBV21-1,CASIIIRRLTTNEKLFF,TGTGCCAGCATTATCATAAGACGCCTTACAACTAATGAAAAACTGTTTTTT
TRBJ2-1,-,-,TRBV9,CASSVGPGGYDNEQFF,TGTGCCAGCAGCGTAGGCCCCGGAGGCTACGACAATGAGCAGTTCTTC
TRBJ1-5,-,-,TRBV28,CAETWNSNQPQHF,TGTGCTGAGACGTGGAATAGCAATCAGCCCCAGCATTTT
TRBJ2-5,-,-,TRBV5-1,CASSTALTGSRGETQYF,TGCGCCAGCAGCACCGCGCTTACAGGGTCTAGGGGAGAGACCCAGTACTTC
TRBJ1-4,TRBD1,-,TRBV7-2,CASSPQTGDTEKLFF,TGTGCCAGCAGCCCTCAAACAGGGGACACTGAAAAACTGTTTTTT